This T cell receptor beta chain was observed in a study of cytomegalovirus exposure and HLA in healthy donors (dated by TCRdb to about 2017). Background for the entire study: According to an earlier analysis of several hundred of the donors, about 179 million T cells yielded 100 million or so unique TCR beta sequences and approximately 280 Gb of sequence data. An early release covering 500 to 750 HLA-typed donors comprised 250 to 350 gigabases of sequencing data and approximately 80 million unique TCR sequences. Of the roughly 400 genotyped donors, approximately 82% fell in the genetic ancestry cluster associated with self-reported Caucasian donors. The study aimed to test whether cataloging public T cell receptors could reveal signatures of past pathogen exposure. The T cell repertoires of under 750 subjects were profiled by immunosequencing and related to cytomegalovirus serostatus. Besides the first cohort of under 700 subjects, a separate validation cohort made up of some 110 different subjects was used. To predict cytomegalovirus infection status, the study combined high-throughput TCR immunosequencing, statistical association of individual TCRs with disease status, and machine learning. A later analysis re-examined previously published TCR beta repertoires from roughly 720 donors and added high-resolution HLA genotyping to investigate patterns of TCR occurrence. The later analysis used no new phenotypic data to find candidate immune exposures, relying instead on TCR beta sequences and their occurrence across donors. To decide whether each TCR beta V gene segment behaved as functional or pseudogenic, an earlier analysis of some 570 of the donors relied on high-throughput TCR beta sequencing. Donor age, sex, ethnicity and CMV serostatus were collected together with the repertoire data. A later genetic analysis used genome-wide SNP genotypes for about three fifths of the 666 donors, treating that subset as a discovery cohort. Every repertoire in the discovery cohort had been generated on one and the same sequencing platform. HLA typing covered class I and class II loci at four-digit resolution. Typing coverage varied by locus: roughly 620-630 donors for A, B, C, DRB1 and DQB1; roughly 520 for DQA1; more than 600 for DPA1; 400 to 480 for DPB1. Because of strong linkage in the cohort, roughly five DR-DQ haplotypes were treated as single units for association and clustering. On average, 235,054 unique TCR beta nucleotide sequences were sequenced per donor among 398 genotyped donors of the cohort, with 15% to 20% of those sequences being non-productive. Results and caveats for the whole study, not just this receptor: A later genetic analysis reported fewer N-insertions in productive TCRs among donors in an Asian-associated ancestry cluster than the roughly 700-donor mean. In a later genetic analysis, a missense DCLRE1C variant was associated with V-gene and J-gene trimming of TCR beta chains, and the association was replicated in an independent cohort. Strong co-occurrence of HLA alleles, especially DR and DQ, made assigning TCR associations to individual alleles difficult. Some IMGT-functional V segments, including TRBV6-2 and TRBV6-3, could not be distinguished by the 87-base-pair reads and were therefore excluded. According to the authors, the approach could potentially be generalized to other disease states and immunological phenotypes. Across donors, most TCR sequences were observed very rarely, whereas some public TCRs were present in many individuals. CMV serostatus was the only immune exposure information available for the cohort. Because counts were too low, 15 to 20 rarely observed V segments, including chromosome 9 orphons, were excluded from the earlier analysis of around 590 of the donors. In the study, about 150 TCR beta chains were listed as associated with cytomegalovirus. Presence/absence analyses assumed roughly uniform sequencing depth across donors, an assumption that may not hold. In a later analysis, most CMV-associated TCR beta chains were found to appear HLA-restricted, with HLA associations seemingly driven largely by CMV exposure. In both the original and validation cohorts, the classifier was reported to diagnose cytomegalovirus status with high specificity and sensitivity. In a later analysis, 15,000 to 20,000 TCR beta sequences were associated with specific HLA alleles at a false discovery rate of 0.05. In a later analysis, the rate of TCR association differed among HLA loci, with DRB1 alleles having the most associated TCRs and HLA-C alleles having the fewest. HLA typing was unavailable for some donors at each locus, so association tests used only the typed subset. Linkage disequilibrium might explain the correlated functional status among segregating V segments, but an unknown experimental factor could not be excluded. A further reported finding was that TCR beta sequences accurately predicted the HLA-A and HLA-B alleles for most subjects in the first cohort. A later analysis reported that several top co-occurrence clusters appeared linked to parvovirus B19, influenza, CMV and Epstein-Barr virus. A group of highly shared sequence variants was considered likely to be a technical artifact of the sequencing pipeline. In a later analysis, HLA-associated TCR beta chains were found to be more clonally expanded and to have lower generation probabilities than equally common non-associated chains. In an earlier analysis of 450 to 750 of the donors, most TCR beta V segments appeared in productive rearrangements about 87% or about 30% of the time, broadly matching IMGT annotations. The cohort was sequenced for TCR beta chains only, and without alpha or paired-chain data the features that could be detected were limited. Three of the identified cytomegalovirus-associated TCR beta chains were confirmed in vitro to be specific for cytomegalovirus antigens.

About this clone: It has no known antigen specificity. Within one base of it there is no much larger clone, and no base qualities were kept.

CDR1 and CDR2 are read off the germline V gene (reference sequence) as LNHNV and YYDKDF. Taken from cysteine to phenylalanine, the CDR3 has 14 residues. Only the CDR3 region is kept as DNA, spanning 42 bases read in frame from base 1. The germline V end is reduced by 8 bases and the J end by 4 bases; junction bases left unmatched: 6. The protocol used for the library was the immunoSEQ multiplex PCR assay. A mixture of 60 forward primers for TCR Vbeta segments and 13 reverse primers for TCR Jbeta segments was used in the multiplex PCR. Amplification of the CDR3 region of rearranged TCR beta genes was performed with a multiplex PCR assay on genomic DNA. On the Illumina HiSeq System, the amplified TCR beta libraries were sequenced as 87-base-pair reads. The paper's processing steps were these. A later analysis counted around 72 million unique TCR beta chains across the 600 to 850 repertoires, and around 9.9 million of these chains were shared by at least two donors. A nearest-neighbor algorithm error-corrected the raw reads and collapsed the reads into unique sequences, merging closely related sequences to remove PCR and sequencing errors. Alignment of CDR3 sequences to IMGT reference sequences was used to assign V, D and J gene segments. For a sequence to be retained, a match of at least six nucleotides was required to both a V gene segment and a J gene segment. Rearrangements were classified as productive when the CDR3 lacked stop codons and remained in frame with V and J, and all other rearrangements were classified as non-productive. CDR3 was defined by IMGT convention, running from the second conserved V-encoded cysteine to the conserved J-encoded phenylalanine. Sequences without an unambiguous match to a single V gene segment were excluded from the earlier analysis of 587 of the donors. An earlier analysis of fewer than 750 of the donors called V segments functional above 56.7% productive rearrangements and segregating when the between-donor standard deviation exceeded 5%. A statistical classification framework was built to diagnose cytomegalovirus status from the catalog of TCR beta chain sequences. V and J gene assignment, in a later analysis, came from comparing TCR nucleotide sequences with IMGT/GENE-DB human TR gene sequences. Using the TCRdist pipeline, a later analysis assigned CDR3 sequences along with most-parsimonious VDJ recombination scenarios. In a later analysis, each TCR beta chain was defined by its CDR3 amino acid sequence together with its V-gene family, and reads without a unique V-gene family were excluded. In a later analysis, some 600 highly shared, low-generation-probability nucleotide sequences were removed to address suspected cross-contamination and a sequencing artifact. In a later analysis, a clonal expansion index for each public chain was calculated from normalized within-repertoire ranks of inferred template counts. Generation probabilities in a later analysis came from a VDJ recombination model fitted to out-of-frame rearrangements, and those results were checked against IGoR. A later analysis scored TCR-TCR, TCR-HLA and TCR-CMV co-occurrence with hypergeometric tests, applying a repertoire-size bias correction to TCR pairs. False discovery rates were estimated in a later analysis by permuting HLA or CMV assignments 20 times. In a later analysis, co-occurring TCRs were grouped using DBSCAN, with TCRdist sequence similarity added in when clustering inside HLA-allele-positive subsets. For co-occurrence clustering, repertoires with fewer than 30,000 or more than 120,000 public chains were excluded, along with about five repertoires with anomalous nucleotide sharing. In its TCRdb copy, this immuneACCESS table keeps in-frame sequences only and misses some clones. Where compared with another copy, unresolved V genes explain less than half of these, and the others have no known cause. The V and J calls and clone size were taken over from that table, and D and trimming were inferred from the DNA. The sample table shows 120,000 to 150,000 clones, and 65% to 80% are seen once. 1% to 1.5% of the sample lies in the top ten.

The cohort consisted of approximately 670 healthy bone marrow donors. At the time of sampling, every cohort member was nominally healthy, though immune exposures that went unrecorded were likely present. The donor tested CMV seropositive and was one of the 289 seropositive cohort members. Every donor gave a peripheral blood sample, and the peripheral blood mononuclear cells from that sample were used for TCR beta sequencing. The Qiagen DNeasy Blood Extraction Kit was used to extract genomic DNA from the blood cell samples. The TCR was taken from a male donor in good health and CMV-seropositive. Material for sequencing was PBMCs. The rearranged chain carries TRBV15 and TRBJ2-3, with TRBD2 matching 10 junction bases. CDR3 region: CATRPSGSADTQYF. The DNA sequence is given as TGTGCCACCCGGCCTAGCGGGAGTGCAGATACGCAGTATTTT.